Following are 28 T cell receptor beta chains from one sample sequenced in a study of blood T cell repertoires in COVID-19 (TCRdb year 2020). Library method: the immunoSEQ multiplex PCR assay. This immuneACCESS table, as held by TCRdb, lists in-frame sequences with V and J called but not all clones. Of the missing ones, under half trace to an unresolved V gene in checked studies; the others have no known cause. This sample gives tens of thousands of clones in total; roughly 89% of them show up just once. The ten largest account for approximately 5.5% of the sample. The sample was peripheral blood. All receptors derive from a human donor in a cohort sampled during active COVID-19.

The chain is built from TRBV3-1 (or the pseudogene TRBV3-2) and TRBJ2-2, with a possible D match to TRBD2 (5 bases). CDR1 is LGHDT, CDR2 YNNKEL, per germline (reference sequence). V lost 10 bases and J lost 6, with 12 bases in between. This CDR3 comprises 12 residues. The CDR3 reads CATSSSAGELFF. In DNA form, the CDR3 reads TGTGCCACCTCCAGTAGCGCCGGGGAGCTGTTTTTT.

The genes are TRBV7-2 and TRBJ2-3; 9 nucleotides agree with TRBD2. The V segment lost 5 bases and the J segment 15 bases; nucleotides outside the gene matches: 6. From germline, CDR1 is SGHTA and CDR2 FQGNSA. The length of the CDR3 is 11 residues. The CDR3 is CASSIGTSRYF. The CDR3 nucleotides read TGTGCCAGCAGCATCGGGACTAGCCGATATTTT. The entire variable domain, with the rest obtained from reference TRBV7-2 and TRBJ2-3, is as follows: GAGVSQSPSNKVTEKGKDVELRCDPISGHTALYWYRQSLGQGLEFLIYFQGNSAPDKSGLPSDRFSAERTGGSVSTLTIQRTQQEDSAVYLCASSIGTSRYFGPGTRLTVL.

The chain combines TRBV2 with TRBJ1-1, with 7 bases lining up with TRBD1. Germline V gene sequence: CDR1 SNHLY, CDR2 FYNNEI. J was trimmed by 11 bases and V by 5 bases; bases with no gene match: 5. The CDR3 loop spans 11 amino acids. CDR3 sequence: CASSTGASAFF. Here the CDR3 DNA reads TGTGCCAGCAGTACAGGGGCATCGGCTTTCTTT.

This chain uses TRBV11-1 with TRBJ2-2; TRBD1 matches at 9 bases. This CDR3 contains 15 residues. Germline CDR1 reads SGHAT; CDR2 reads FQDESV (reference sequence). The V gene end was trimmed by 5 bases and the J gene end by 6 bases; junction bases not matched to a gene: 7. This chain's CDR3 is CASSVGTGISGELFF. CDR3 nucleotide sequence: TGTGCCAGCAGCGTCGGGACAGGGATATCCGGGGAGCTGTTTTTT.

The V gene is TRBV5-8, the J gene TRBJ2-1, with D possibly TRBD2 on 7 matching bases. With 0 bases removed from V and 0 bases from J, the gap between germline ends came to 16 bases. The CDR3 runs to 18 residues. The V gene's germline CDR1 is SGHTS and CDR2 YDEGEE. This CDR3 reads CASSLEGGRGSSYNEQFF. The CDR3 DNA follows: TGTGCCAGCAGCTTGGAGGGGGGGAGGGGAAGCTCCTACAATGAGCAGTTCTTC.

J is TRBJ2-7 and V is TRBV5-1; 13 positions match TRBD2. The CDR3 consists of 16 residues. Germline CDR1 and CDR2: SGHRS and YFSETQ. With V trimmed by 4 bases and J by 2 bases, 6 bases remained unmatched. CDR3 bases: TGCGCCAGCAGCCTTACTGGACTAGCGGGAGCCTACGAGCAGTACTTC. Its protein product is CASSLTGLAGAYEQYF.

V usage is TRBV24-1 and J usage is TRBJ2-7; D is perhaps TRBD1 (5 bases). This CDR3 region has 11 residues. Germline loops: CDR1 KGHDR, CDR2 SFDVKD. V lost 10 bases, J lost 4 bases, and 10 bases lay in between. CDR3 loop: CATSAGYEQYF. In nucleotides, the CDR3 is TGTGCCACATCTGCAGGGTACGAGCAGTACTTC.

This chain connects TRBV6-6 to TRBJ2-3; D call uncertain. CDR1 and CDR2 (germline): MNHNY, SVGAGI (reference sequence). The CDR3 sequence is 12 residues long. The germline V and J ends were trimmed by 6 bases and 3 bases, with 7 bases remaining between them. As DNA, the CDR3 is TGTGCCAGCAGCACCGGGACAGATACGCAGTATTTT. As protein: CASSTGTDTQYF.

This CDR3 reads CASSPGQGMNTIYF. In nucleotides, the CDR3 is TGTGCCAGCAGTCCGGGACAGGGGATGAACACCATATATTTT. This sequence joins TRBV6-2 or TRBV6-3 and TRBJ1-3; 10 bases map to TRBD1. Germline assignment: CDR1 MNHEY and CDR2 SVGEGT. Trimming at V came to 5 bases and at J to 7 bases, leaving 5 bases not matched to a gene. The CDR3 has 14 amino acids.

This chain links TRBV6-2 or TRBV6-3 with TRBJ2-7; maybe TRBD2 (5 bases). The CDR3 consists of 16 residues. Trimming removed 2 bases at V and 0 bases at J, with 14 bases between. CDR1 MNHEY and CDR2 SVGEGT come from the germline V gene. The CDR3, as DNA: TGTGCCAGCAGTTACCCGAGGTGGGAGCTCTCCTACGAGCAGTACTTC. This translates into CASSYPRWELSYEQYF.

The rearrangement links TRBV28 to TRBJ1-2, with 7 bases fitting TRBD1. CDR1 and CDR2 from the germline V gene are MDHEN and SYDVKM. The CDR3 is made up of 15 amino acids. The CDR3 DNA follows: TGTGCTACCGACAGGGATATGACCCTTAACTATGGCTACACCTTC. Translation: CATDRDMTLNYGYTF.

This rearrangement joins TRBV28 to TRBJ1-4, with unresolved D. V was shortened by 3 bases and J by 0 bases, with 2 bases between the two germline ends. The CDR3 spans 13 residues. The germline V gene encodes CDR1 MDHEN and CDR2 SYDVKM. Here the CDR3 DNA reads TGTGCCAGCAGTTTTACAACTAATGAAAAACTGTTTTTT. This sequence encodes CASSFTTNEKLFF.

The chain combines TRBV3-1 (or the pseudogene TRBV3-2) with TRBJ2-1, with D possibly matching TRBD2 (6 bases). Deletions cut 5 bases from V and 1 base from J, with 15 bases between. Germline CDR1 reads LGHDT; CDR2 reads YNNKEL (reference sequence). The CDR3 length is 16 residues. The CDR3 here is CASSLSGLLSYNEQFF. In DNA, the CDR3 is TGTGCCAGCAGCTTGTCGGGACTCCTGTCCTACAATGAGCAGTTCTTC.

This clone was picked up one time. The CDR3 DNA follows: TGTGCCAGCAGCCAAGAGGACCGCGGGAGGTCCGGGGAGCTGTTTTTT. Protein product: CASSQEDRGRSGELFF. The V call is TRBV4-2, the J call TRBJ2-2; TRBD2 aligns across 8 bases. J was trimmed by 6 bases and V by 0 bases; bases with no gene match: 6. Per the germline V gene, CDR1 is LGHNA and CDR2 is YNFKEQ. The CDR3 length is 16 residues.

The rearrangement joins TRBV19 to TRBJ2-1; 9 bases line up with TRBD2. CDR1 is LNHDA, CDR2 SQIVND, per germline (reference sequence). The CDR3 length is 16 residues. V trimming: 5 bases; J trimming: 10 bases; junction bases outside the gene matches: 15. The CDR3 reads CASSPSFAGGITEQFF. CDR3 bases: TGTGCCAGTAGTCCGTCCTTTGCGGGAGGGATAACGGAGCAGTTCTTC.

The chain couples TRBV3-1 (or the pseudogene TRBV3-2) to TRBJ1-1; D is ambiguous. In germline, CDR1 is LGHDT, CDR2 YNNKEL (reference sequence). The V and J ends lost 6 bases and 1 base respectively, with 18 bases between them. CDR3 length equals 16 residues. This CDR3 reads CASSSMDWSSNTEAFF. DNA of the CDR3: TGTGCCAGCAGTTCTATGGACTGGAGTTCGAACACTGAAGCTTTCTTT.

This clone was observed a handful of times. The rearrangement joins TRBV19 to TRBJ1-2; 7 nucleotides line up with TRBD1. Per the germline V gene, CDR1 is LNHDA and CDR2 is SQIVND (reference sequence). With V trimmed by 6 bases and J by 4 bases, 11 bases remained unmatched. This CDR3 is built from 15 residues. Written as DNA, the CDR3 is TGTGCCAGTAGGTTTCGGCTTGAGGGGGCCTATGGCTACACCTTC. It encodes CASRFRLEGAYGYTF.

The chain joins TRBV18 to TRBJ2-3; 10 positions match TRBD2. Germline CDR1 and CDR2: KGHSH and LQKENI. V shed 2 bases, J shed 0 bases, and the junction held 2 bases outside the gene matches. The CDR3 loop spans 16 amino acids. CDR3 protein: CASSPWTSGSTDTQYF. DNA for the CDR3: TGTGCCAGCTCACCATGGACTAGCGGTAGCACAGATACGCAGTATTTT.

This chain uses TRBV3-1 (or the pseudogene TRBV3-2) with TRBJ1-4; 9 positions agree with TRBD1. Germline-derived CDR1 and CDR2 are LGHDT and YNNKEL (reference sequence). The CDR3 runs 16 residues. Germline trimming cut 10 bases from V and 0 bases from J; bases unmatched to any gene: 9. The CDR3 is CATPGQGTATNEKLFF. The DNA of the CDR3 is TGTGCCACCCCGGGACAGGGAACTGCAACTAATGAAAAACTGTTTTTT.

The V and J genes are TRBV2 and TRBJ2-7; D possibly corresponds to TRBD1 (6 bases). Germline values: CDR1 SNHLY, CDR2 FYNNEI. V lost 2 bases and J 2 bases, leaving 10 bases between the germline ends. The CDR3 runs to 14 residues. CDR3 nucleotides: TGTGCCAGCAGTGAATGGGACACCGCCTACGAGCAGTACTTC. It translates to CASSEWDTAYEQYF. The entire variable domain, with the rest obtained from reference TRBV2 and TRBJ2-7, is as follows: EPEVTQTPSHQVTQMGQEVILRCVPISNHLYFYWYRQILGQKVEFLVSFYNNEISEKSEIFDDQFSVERPDGSNFTLKIRSTKLEDSAMYFCASSEWDTAYEQYFGPGTRLTVT.

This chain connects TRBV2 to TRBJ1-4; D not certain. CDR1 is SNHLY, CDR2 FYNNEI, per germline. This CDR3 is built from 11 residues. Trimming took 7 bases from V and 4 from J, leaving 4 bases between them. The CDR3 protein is CASTLNEKLFF. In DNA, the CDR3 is TGTGCCAGCACCCTTAATGAAAAACTGTTTTTT.

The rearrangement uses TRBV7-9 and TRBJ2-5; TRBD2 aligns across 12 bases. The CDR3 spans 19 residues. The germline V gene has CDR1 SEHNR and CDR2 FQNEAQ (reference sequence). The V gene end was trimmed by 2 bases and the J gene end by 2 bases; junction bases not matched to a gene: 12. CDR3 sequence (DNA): TGTGCCAGCAGCTTATTAAGCCTAGCGGGAGGGCCAAGGCAAGAGACCCAGTACTTC. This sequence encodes CASSLLSLAGGPRQETQYF.

The CDR3 bases are TGTGCCAGCACCTCCCTTAGCGGGGGAGAAGCTTTCTTT. Amino acids: CASTSLSGGEAFF. The rearrangement joins TRBV3-1 (or the pseudogene TRBV3-2) to TRBJ1-1; D possibly corresponds to TRBD1 (5 bases). Trimming pared 7 bases from V and 8 bases from J, leaving 17 bases between. The CDR3 runs to 13 residues. Germline CDR1 is LGHDT and CDR2 is YNNKEL (reference sequence).

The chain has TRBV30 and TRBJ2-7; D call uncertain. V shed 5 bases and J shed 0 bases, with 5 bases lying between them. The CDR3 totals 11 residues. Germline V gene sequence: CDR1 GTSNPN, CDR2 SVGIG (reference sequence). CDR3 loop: CAWASSYEQYF. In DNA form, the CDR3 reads TGTGCCTGGGCCAGCTCCTACGAGCAGTACTTC.

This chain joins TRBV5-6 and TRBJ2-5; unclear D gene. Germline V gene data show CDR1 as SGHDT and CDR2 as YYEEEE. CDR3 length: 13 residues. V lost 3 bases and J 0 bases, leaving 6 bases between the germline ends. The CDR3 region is CASSSEYQETQYF. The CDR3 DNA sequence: TGTGCCAGCAGCTCCGAGTACCAAGAGACCCAGTACTTC.

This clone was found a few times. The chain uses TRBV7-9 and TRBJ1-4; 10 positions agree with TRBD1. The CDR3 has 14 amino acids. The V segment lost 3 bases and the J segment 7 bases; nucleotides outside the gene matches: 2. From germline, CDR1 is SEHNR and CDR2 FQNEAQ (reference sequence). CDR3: CASSLTGGFEKLFF. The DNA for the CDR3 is TGTGCCAGCAGCTTGACAGGGGGCTTTGAAAAACTGTTTTTT.

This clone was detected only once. The CDR3 sequence: CAWSSGGEQYF. The CDR3 DNA is TGTGCCTGGAGTTCCGGGGGCGAGCAGTACTTC. This rearrangement joins TRBV30 to TRBJ2-7; tentatively, D is TRBD2 (6 bases). V was pared by 2 bases and J by 6 bases, with 8 bases between. CDR3 length equals 11 residues. The germline CDR1 and CDR2 sequences are GTSNPN and SVGIG (reference sequence). Full variable domain (rest looked up from reference TRBV30 and TRBJ2-7): SQTIHQWPATLVQPVGSPLSLECTVEGTSNPNLYWYRQAAGRGLQLLFYSVGIGQISSEVPQNLSASRPQDRQFILSSKKLLLSDSGFYLCAWSSGGEQYFGPGTRLTVT.

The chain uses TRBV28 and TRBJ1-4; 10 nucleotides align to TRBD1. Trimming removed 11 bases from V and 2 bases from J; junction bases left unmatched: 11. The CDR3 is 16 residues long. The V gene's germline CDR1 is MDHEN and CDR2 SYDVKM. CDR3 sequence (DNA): TGTGCCGGGGGGGACAGGGGTGCTGACACTAATGAAAAACTGTTTTTT. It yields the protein CAGGDRGADTNEKLFF.